These 25 T cell receptor beta chains came from one sample sequenced in a study of CD8 T cells in Susac syndrome. cDNA came from roughly 0.53 to 1 ug RNA primed by random hexamers. Each CDR3 protein is one row after TCRdb ran MiXCR on the immunoSEQ multiplex PCR reads. Of approximately 180,000 distinct CDR3 sequences in the sample, under 95% were seen once. Sequencing input: CD4+ T cells from PBMCs. The receptors derive from a human donor with multiple sclerosis.

This clonotype has just a few counts. The chain employs TRBV30 and TRBJ1-2; no reliable D call. V gave up 1 base and J gave up 5 bases, with 5 bases separating them. The CDR3 spans 11 residues. Germline CDR1 is GTSNPN and CDR2 is SVGIG (reference sequence). This CDR3 is CAWSGGYGYTF. The CDR3 coding sequence is TGTGCCTGGAGTGGAGGTTATGGCTACACCTTC.

The chain has TRBV20-1 and TRBJ1-5, with a weak D call TRBD1 (6 bases). V was cut by 0 bases and J by 3 bases, with 12 bases left in between. The CDR3 consists of 15 residues. Germline V gives CDR1 DFQATT, CDR2 SNEGSKA (reference sequence). CDR3 nucleotides: TGCAGTGCTAGAGAAGCGGGGGCTTTCAATCAGCCCCAGCATTTT. It yields the protein CSAREAGAFNQPQHF.

The chain has TRBV11-1 and TRBJ1-1; D not resolved. V was trimmed by 5 bases and J by 4 bases, leaving 8 bases between them. The CDR3 covers 12 residues. Germline lookup yields CDR1 SGHAT and CDR2 FQDESV (reference sequence). CDR3: CASSREVTEAFF. In nucleotides, the CDR3 is TGTGCCAGCAGCAGAGAGGTCACTGAAGCTTTCTTT. The variable domain in full, with the rest retrieved from reference TRBV11-1 and TRBJ1-1, is EAEVAQSPRYKITEKSQAVAFWCDPISGHATLYWYRQILGQGPELLVQFQDESVVDDSQLPKDRFSAERLKGVDSTLKIQPAELGDSAMYLCASSREVTEAFFGQGTRLTVV.

This clonotype has just one count. This chain uses TRBV20-1 with TRBJ2-3; D might be TRBD1 (6 bases). CDR1 is DFQATT and CDR2 is SNEGSKA in the germline V gene (reference sequence). The length of the CDR3 is 15 residues. Trimming took off 0 bases at V and 1 base at J, with 11 bases between the two ends. In nucleotides, the CDR3 is TGCAGTGCTAGAGAAGGGCAGGGGCGCACAGATACGCAGTATTTT. Protein: CSAREGQGRTDTQYF.

This clonotype appeared a single time. The chain has TRBV5-1 and TRBJ2-3; the D gene is possibly TRBD1 (5 bases). V shed 7 bases and J shed 1 base, with 16 bases lying between them. The CDR3 runs 15 residues. The germline V gene has CDR1 SGHRS and CDR2 YFSETQ. The chain's CDR3 is CASGVQVPGTDTQYF. DNA for the CDR3: TGCGCCAGCGGTGTACAGGTCCCGGGCACAGATACGCAGTATTTT.

The chain uses TRBV18 and TRBJ2-1, with D hard to call. The ends were cut back, 0 bases at V and 5 bases at J, with 11 bases in the middle. Germline-derived CDR1 and CDR2 are KGHSH and LQKENI. The CDR3 runs to 15 residues. CDR3 amino acids: CASSPPGNQNNEQFF. In DNA, the CDR3 is TGTGCCAGCTCACCACCGGGGAACCAGAACAATGAGCAGTTCTTC.

The genes are TRBV20-1 and TRBJ2-3; D is unclear. With the DNA end fitting TRBJ1-5 better, the J assignment may be wrong. Germline CDR1 reads DFQATT; CDR2 reads SNEGSKA (reference sequence). The CDR3 loop spans 14 amino acids. This CDR3 is CSALSGSHIDTQHF. DNA for the CDR3: TGCAGTGCTCTTAGCGGGAGTCATATAGATACGCAGCATTTT.

The chain is built from TRBV12-3 or TRBV12-4 and TRBJ1-2; 8 nucleotides match TRBD1. With 3 bases clipped from V and 8 bases from J, the junction kept 5 bases outside the gene matches. The CDR3 loop spans 13 amino acids. The DNA of the CDR3 is TGTGCCAGCAGTTTGGCTACAGGGGGAGGCTACACCTTC. Its protein product is CASSLATGGGYTF.

This chain connects TRBV20-1 to TRBJ1-1; D may be TRBD1 (6 bases). V was clipped by 3 bases and J by 4 bases, with 9 bases between them. From germline, CDR1 is DFQATT and CDR2 SNEGSKA (reference sequence). The CDR3 is 12 amino acids. The CDR3 bases are TGCAGTGCTAGTAGGGGGGGCACTGAAGCTTTCTTT. It codes for CSASRGGTEAFF.

The chain is built from TRBV28 and TRBJ1-2; D is uncertain. The germline V gene has CDR1 MDHEN and CDR2 SYDVKM. The CDR3 totals 15 residues. V lost 4 bases and J 0 bases, leaving 12 bases between the germline ends. The CDR3 region is CASSSLRGANYGYTF. In DNA, the CDR3 is TGTGCCAGCAGTTCATTACGGGGAGCTAACTATGGCTACACCTTC.

This sequence joins TRBV5-4 and TRBJ2-3, with unresolved D. The V end was cut by 4 bases, the J end by 2 bases, with 11 bases between. The germline V gene encodes CDR1 SGHNT and CDR2 YYREEE (reference sequence). The CDR3 is made up of 14 amino acids. The DNA of the CDR3 is TGTGCCAGCAGCGGACCCTTGGCCACAGATACGCAGTATTTT. Protein product: CASSGPLATDTQYF.

This rearrangement joins TRBV10-3 to TRBJ1-6; tentative D call: TRBD1 (5 bases). The germline gives CDR1 ENHRY, CDR2 SYGVKD. There are 12 residues in the CDR3. Trimming shortened V by 6 bases and J by 5 bases, and 5 bases separated the two germline ends. CDR3 sequence: CAIRDNNSPLHF. DNA for the CDR3: TGTGCCATCAGGGACAATAATTCACCCCTCCACTTT.

V is TRBV30 and J is TRBJ2-7; 9 positions agree with TRBD2. After removal of 1 base from V and 2 bases from J, the junction contained 6 bases not matched to a gene. The CDR3 has 15 amino acids. Germline CDR1 reads GTSNPN; CDR2 reads SVGIG (reference sequence). As DNA, the CDR3 is TGTGCCTGGAGTGGGAGTAGCGGGAGAACCTACGAGCAGTACTTC. Protein: CAWSGSSGRTYEQYF.

This clonotype was detected only once. The chain uses TRBV6-8 and TRBJ1-1; TRBD1 aligns across 9 bases. Losses at the gene ends were 6 bases for V and 0 bases for J; bases not matched to a gene: 8. The V gene's germline CDR1 is MNHGY and CDR2 SAAAGT. The CDR3 consists of 16 residues. This chain's CDR3 is CASRSQGARVNTEAFF. CDR3 DNA: TGTGCCAGCAGGTCACAGGGGGCGAGGGTGAACACTGAAGCTTTCTTT.

The genes are TRBV30 and TRBJ2-7; D is possibly TRBD1 or TRBD2 (5 bases each). This CDR3 contains 13 residues. The ends were cut back, 3 bases at V and 2 bases at J, with 11 bases in the middle. CDR1 and CDR2 (germline): GTSNPN, SVGIG (reference sequence). The CDR3 is CAWSRDGAYEQYF. As DNA, the CDR3 is TGTGCCTGGAGCAGGGACGGGGCCTACGAGCAGTACTTC. Full variable domain (missing parts from reference TRBV30 and TRBJ2-7): SQTIHQWPATLVQPVGSPLSLECTVEGTSNPNLYWYRQAAGRGLQLLFYSVGIGQISSEVPQNLSASRPQDRQFILSSKKLLLSDSGFYLCAWSRDGAYEQYFGPGTRLTVT.

In nucleotides, the CDR3 is TGTGCCAGCAGTACCTCCAGGGGCACAGATACGCAGTATTTT. Translating it yields CASSTSRGTDTQYF. This chain uses TRBV6-2 or TRBV6-3 with TRBJ2-3; perhaps TRBD1 as D (5 bases). Germline V lookup: CDR1 MNHEY, CDR2 SVGEGT. V lost 5 bases, J lost 1 base, and 10 bases lay in between. CDR3 length equals 14 residues.

V gene TRBV12-5 combines with J gene TRBJ1-5; D unresolved. The CDR3 totals 13 residues. Per the germline V gene, CDR1 is LGHNT and CDR2 is FRNRAP. The V gene lost 6 bases and the J gene lost 6 bases, with 12 bases spanning the gap. The DNA for the CDR3 is TGTGCTAGTGGGGTTTCTTTGGGTCAGCCCCAGCATTTT. Protein product: CASGVSLGQPQHF.

The chain joins TRBV28 to TRBJ2-7, with D possibly being TRBD2 (5 bases). V shed 7 bases and J shed 4 bases, with 14 bases lying between them. The CDR3 loop spans 13 amino acids. Germline CDR1 MDHEN, CDR2 SYDVKM. Here the CDR3 reads CASNALGVYEQYF. Here the CDR3 DNA reads TGTGCCAGCAATGCCCTCGGGGTATACGAGCAGTACTTC.

The rearrangement links TRBV18 to TRBJ2-6, with a tentative D call TRBD1 (5 bases). Trimming cost V 1 base and J 3 bases, with 7 bases left between them. CDR3 size: 15 residues. Germline CDR1 KGHSH, CDR2 LQKENI. CDR3 residues: CASSPQGLGANVLTF. The CDR3 DNA reads TGTGCCAGCTCACCACAGGGGCTTGGGGCCAACGTCCTGACTTTC.

The chain carries TRBV7-3 and TRBJ2-1, with D tentatively TRBD1 (7 bases). The germline gives CDR1 SGHTA, CDR2 FQGTGA. Trimming stripped 5 bases from V and 13 bases from J, with 12 bases between. The CDR3 covers 11 residues. In DNA, the CDR3 is TGTGCCAGCAGCCAGGGGGGACTCCAGTTCTTC. Encoded protein: CASSQGGLQFF.

The rearrangement uses TRBV28 and TRBJ2-1; 8 bases map to TRBD2. Germline CDR1 is MDHEN and CDR2 is SYDVKM. The CDR3 sequence is 19 residues long. V was pared by 2 bases and J by 0 bases, with 12 bases of the junction left unmatched. The CDR3: CASSLVTRLATLSYNEQFF. The CDR3 region has the DNA TGTGCCAGCAGTTTAGTCACTCGACTAGCGACCCTCTCCTACAATGAGCAGTTCTTC.

This clonotype was picked up one time. CDR3 DNA: TGTGCCAGCAGCCCCGGGACAACTACCACGGGGGAGCTGTTTTTT. Its translation: CASSPGTTTTGELFF. V usage is TRBV11-3 and J usage is TRBJ2-2, with D possibly TRBD1 on 6 matching bases. Germline-derived CDR1 and CDR2 are SGHNT and YENEEA. Trimming removed 5 bases from V and 8 bases from J, with 18 bases in between. The CDR3 is 15 amino acids. Filled out from reference TRBV11-3 and TRBJ2-2, the complete variable domain reads EAGVVQSPRYKIIEKKQPVAFWCNPISGHNTLYWYLQNLGQGPELLIRYENEEAVDDSQLPKDRFSAERLKGVDSTLKIQPAELGDSAVYLCASSPGTTTTGELFFGEGSRLTVL.

V gene TRBV30 combines with J gene TRBJ2-7; 9 bases agree with TRBD2. The CDR3 is made up of 14 amino acids. Germline V gene lookup returns CDR1 GTSNPN and CDR2 SVGIG (reference sequence). Losses at the gene ends were 5 bases for V and 4 bases for J; bases not matched to a gene: 9. The CDR3 is CAWGEASGTYEQYF. CDR3 bases: TGTGCCTGGGGAGAGGCTAGCGGGACATACGAGCAGTACTTC. The full variable domain, completed using reference TRBV30 and TRBJ2-7, is SQTIHQWPATLVQPVGSPLSLECTVEGTSNPNLYWYRQAAGRGLQLLFYSVGIGQISSEVPQNLSASRPQDRQFILSSKKLLLSDSGFYLCAWGEASGTYEQYFGPGTRLTVT.

The chain joins TRBV7-3 to TRBJ2-5; TRBD2 matches at 7 bases. Trimming at V came to 5 bases and at J to 5 bases, leaving 8 bases not matched to a gene. CDR3 length equals 14 residues. Germline CDR1 reads SGHTA; CDR2 reads FQGTGA. The CDR3 DNA reads TGTGCCAGCAGCCCGCGCGGGGGAGAGGAGACCCAGTACTTC. It encodes CASSPRGGEETQYF.

This sequence joins TRBV3-1 and TRBJ2-6; TRBD1 or TRBD2 may be the D gene (5 bases each). The V end was cut by 4 bases, the J end by 0 bases, with 10 bases between. The CDR3 extends over 16 amino acids. CDR1 and CDR2 (germline): LGHDT, YNNKEL (reference sequence). In nucleotides, the CDR3 is TGTGCCAGCAGCCGGGACCTGGGCTCTGGGGCCAACGTCCTGACTTTC. Translated: CASSRDLGSGANVLTF. The entire variable domain, with the rest obtained from reference TRBV3-1 and TRBJ2-6, is as follows: DTAVSQTPKYLVTQMGNDKSIKCEQNLGHDTMYWYKQDSKKFLKIMFSYNNKELIINETVPNRFSPKSPDKAHLNLHINSLELGDSAVYFCASSRDLGSGANVLTFGAGSRLTVL.